This is a list of T cell receptor beta chains from one sample in a study of vaccination effects on CD4 cells after COVID-19. Libraries were prepared by immunoSEQ multiplex PCR; TCRdb keeps only in-frame clonotypes and omits some of them. Of roughly 30,000 clones listed, around 80% were seen once; the top ten hold about 7.1%. These receptors' antigens are unknown. The source material was CD4+ T cells from PBMCs cultured without peptide, sampled after COVID-19 vaccination. The origin of the receptors is a human donor who had a prior SARS-CoV-2 infection. Each CDR3 is given with its conserved first and last residue. A D gene is named only where the DNA matches it firmly. Clone size is given for some rows only: seen once, a few or many times, or a class if the clone is expanded.

D gene	clone size	V gene	J gene	CDR3 protein	CDR3 DNA
.	.	TRBV7-9	TRBJ2-5	CASRSESETQYF	TGTGCCAGCAGGTCTGAGTCGGAGACCCAGTACTTC
.	.	TRBV6-1	TRBJ2-7	CASSEGSRLGDIYEQYF	TGTGCCAGCAGTGAAGGCTCCCGGCTGGGGGACATTTACGAGCAGTACTTC
.	.	TRBV19	TRBJ1-2	CASRPGGSGYTF	TGTGCCAGTAGACCCGGGGGTTCTGGCTACACCTTC
.	.	TRBV25-1	TRBJ2-5	CASSERQLKTQYF	TGTGCCAGCAGTGAGCGGCAGCTGAAGACCCAGTACTTC
TRBD2	.	TRBV6-1	TRBJ2-1	CASSDVAGRSYNEQFF	TGTGCCAGCAGTGACGTAGCGGGGCGCTCCTACAATGAGCAGTTCTTC
.	.	TRBV3-1/TRBV3-2	TRBJ2-7	CASSQGVLFSYEQYF	TGTGCCAGCAGCCAAGGGGTGTTATTCTCCTACGAGCAGTACTTC
.	.	TRBV12-5	TRBJ2-1	CASGPLQGSSYNEQFF	TGTGCTAGTGGTCCCCTACAGGGAAGCTCCTACAATGAGCAGTTCTTC
.	.	TRBV7-9	TRBJ1-1	CASSTYRVNTEAFF	TGTGCCAGCAGTACCTACAGAGTGAACACTGAAGCTTTCTTT
.	few	TRBV7-9	TRBJ1-1	CASSLGRSVNTEAFF	TGTGCCAGCAGCCTCGGTCGGTCAGTGAACACTGAAGCTTTCTTT
TRBD1	few	TRBV9	TRBJ1-2	CASSVGQGYGYTF	TGTGCCAGCAGCGTAGGACAGGGCTATGGCTACACCTTC
TRBD2	few	TRBV5-4	TRBJ2-1	CASSSAGGLYNEQFF	TGTGCCAGCAGCTCAGCGGGAGGACTCTACAATGAGCAGTTCTTC
.	once	TRBV3-1/TRBV3-2	TRBJ1-2	CASSQGIGGSGYTF	TGTGCCAGCAGCCAGGGGATTGGAGGCTCGGGCTACACCTTC
.	few	TRBV10-3	TRBJ1-1	CAISELQAPLVEAFF	TGTGCCATCAGTGAGCTGCAGGCACCGCTAGTTGAAGCTTTCTTT
TRBD2	.	TRBV28	TRBJ2-1	CASSSPSGSVGNEQFF	TGTGCCAGCAGTTCACCTAGCGGTAGCGTAGGTAATGAGCAGTTCTTC
TRBD2	.	TRBV5-1	TRBJ2-5	CASSRVPGGPKETQYF	TGCGCCAGCAGCCGCGTCCCGGGGGGGCCGAAGGAGACCCAGTACTTC
.	.	TRBV10-3	TRBJ1-2	CAISESKREGHYGYTF	TGTGCCATCAGTGAGTCAAAAAGGGAGGGGCACTATGGCTACACCTTC
.	.	TRBV11-2	TRBJ2-7	CASSPISGRSSYEQYF	TGTGCCAGCAGCCCGATTAGCGGAAGGAGCTCCTACGAGCAGTACTTC
.	.	TRBV9	TRBJ1-2	CASSPRTYVDGYTF	TGTGCCAGCAGCCCCCGGACCTACGTCGATGGCTACACCTTC
TRBD2	once	TRBV5-4	TRBJ2-3	CASSLNGGAATDTQYF	TGTGCCAGCAGCTTGAACGGGGGGGCCGCCACAGATACGCAGTATTTT
.	.	TRBV5-4	TRBJ1-6	CASSLDRNSPLHF	TGTGCCAGCAGTTTGGACAGAAATTCACCCCTCCACTTT
.	once	TRBV4-1	TRBJ2-2	CASTRRGLAEANTGELFF	TGCGCCAGCACCAGAAGAGGCTTAGCGGAGGCGAACACCGGGGAGCTGTTTTTT
TRBD2	.	TRBV7-7	TRBJ2-5	CASSFAGGAGTQYF	TGTGCTAGCAGCTTTGCCGGGGGGGCCGGGACCCAGTACTTC
TRBD2	few	TRBV25-1	TRBJ2-3	CAAGGGLGTQYF	TGTGCCGCCGGGGGGGGACTCGGCACGCAGTATTTT
TRBD2	once	TRBV11-2	TRBJ2-5	CASSLVLAGAWETQYF	TGTGCCAGCAGCTTAGTCCTAGCGGGGGCGTGGGAGACCCAGTACTTC
.	.	TRBV7-9	TRBJ2-1	CASSSPTSPYNEQFF	TGTGCCAGCAGCTCACCGACTAGTCCCTACAATGAGCAGTTCTTC
.	.	TRBV2	TRBJ2-7	CASSDILTEQYF	TGTGCCAGCAGTGACATATTAACCGAGCAGTACTTC
.	.	TRBV30	TRBJ1-1	CAWSAGMNTEAFF	TGTGCCTGGAGTGCAGGGATGAACACTGAAGCTTTCTTT
TRBD2	.	TRBV5-4	TRBJ2-3	CASSLWLAGGTDTQYF	TGTGCCAGCAGCTTGTGGCTAGCGGGGGGCACAGATACGCAGTATTTT
.	.	TRBV9	TRBJ2-5	CASSVIPQETQYF	TGTGCCAGCAGCGTTATACCCCAAGAGACCCAGTACTTC
TRBD2	few	TRBV4-1	TRBJ2-1	CASNGGLAAYNEQFF	TGCGCCAGCAATGGTGGACTAGCGGCGTACAATGAGCAGTTCTTC
.	.	TRBV5-1	TRBJ2-7	CASSLVAGGNYEQYF	TGCGCCAGCAGCTTGGTAGCAGGGGGGAACTACGAGCAGTACTTC
.	few	TRBV2	TRBJ2-7	CASNKGDEQYF	TGTGCCAGTAACAAGGGAGACGAGCAGTACTTC
.	.	TRBV7-6	TRBJ2-3	CASSLLGGPGDTQYF	TGTGCCAGCAGCTTACTCGGGGGCCCAGGAGATACGCAGTATTTT
.	.	TRBV18	TRBJ1-1	CASSPVRNTEAFF	TGTGCCAGCTCACCAGTACGGAACACTGAAGCTTTCTTT
TRBD1	.	TRBV5-1	TRBJ2-5	CASSFRQGALEETQYF	TGCGCCAGCAGCTTTAGACAGGGGGCTTTAGAAGAGACCCAGTACTTC
.	.	TRBV4-2	TRBJ2-3	CASSQPATSTDTQYF	TGTGCCAGCAGCCAGCCAGCTACTAGCACAGATACGCAGTATTTT
.	once	TRBV12-3/TRBV12-4	TRBJ2-1	CASSLTATGEQFF	TGTGCCAGCAGTTTAACGGCTACGGGGGAGCAGTTCTTC
.	.	TRBV5-1	TRBJ1-1	CASSLVFGSGTEAFF	TGCGCCAGCAGCTTGGTATTTGGGTCGGGCACTGAAGCTTTCTTT
TRBD1	few	TRBV18	TRBJ1-2	CASSPQGAQDGYTF	TGTGCCAGCTCACCACAGGGGGCGCAAGATGGCTACACCTTC
TRBD2	.	TRBV7-2	TRBJ2-5	CASSPRGMLMETQYF	TGTGCCAGCAGCCCGCGGGGGATGCTTATGGAGACCCAGTACTTC
TRBD2	.	TRBV7-2	TRBJ2-5	CASSLDGRQQETQYF	TGTGCCAGCAGCTTGGACGGGAGGCAACAAGAGACCCAGTACTTC
.	few	TRBV4-1	TRBJ2-7	CASSQGGQGYYEQYF	TGCGCCAGCAGCCAAGGGGGGCAGGGATACTACGAGCAGTACTTC
.	.	TRBV6-1	TRBJ2-2	CASSEELARRELFF	TGTGCCAGCAGTGAAGAACTAGCACGCAGGGAGCTGTTTTTT
TRBD1	.	TRBV5-4	TRBJ2-1	CASSRTGDSYNEQFF	TGTGCCAGCAGCAGGACAGGGGACTCCTACAATGAGCAGTTCTTC
.	few	TRBV5-1	TRBJ2-7	CASSYLLDSSYEQYF	TGCGCCAGCAGCTACCTCCTTGACAGCTCCTACGAGCAGTACTTC
.	.	TRBV6-6	TRBJ2-7	CASGLAREQYF	TGTGCCAGCGGCCTAGCGCGCGAGCAGTACTTC
.	.	TRBV5-8	TRBJ2-5	CASSFGGGAEETQYF	TGTGCCAGCAGCTTCGGTGGAGGGGCGGAAGAGACCCAGTACTTC
TRBD1	few	TRBV7-2	TRBJ2-7	CASVTGGSSYEQYF	TGTGCCAGCGTTACAGGGGGAAGCTCCTACGAGCAGTACTTC
.	once	TRBV2	TRBJ1-5	CASGRRGQPQHF	TGTGCCAGCGGCAGGAGGGGTCAGCCCCAGCATTTT
.	.	TRBV2	TRBJ2-5	CASSHDPSTTGETQYF	TGTGCCAGCAGTCACGACCCTAGTACGACCGGGGAGACCCAGTACTTC
.	.	TRBV7-9	TRBJ2-3	CASSLAQDTQYF	TGTGCCAGCAGCTTAGCGCAAGATACGCAGTATTTT
TRBD2	once	TRBV5-4	TRBJ2-3	CASSSHSSGGTDTQYF	TGTGCCAGCAGCTCCCACTCTAGCGGGGGCACAGATACGCAGTATTTT
.	.	TRBV30	TRBJ1-1	CAWSVLNRDIAEAFF	TGTGCCTGGAGTGTACTCAACAGGGACATCGCTGAAGCTTTCTTT
.	once	TRBV11-3	TRBJ1-3	CASSFGGAGNTIYF	TGTGCCAGCAGCTTCGGAGGGGCTGGAAACACCATATATTTT
TRBD2	.	TRBV6-5	TRBJ2-2	CASKSGGNTGELFF	TGTGCCAGCAAGTCGGGAGGGAACACCGGGGAGCTGTTTTTT